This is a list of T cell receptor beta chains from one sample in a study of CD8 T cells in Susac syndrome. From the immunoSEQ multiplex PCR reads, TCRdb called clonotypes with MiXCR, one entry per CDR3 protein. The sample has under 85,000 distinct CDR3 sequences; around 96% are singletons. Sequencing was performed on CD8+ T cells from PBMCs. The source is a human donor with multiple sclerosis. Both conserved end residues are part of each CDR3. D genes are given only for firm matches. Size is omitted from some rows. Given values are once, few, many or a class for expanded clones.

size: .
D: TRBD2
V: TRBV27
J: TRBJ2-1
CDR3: CASIRASGGFVTYNEQFF
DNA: TGTGCCAGCATCAGGGCTAGCGGGGGCTTCGTCACCTACAATGAGCAGTTCTTC

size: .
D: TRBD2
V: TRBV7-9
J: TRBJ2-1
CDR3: CASSRTSGINEQFF
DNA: TGTGCCAGCAGCCGGACTAGCGGGATCAATGAGCAGTTCTTC

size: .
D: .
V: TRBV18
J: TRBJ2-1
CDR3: CASSPRGPSSDEQFF
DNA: TGTGCCAGCTCACCAAGAGGGCCGAGTAGCGATGAGCAGTTCTTC

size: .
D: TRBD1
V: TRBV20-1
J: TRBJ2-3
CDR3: CSAPGQGSDTQYF
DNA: TGCAGTGCGCCGGGACAGGGCTCAGATACGCAGTATTTT

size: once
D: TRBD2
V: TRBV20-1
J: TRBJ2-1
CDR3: CSARDQLAGNYNEQFF
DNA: TGCAGTGCTAGAGACCAACTAGCGGGAAACTACAATGAGCAGTTCTTC

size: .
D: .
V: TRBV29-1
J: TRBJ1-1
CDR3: CSAGQMNTEAFF
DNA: TGCAGCGCCGGACAGATGAACACTGAAGCTTTCTTT

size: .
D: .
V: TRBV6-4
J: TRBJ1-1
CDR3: CASRVDENTEAFF
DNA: TGTGCCAGCAGGGTTGATGAGAACACTGAAGCTTTCTTT

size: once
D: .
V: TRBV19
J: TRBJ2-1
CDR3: CASSTGPHNEQFF
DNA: TGTGCCAGTAGTACGGGACCCCACAATGAGCAGTTCTTC

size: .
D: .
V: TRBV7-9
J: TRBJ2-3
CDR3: CASSSSAGSTDTQYF
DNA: TGTGCCAGCAGCTCAAGCGCGGGGAGCACAGATACGCAGTATTTT

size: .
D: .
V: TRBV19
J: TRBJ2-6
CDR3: CAGGGQGGSGANVLTF
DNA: TGTGCCGGTGGTGGGCAGGGAGGATCTGGGGCCAACGTCCTGACTTTC

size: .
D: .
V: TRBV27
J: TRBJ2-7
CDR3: CASSLLSPDRSSYEQYF
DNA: TGTGCCAGCAGTTTATTATCTCCCGACAGGAGCTCCTACGAGCAGTACTTC

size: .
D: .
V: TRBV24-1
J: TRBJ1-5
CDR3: CATSDFNQPQHF
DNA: TGTGCCACCAGTGATTTTAATCAGCCCCAGCATTTT

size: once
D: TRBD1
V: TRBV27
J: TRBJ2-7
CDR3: CASSPGTGVVF
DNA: TGTGCCAGCAGCCCCGGGACAGGGGTTGTCTTC

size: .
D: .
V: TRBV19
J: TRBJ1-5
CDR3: CASCVRDSNQPQHF
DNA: TGTGCCAGTTGCGTGAGGGACAGCAATCAGCCCCAGCATTTT

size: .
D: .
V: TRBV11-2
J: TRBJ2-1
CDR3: CASSFGNGVGSYNEQFF
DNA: TGTGCCAGCAGCTTTGGTAACGGAGTTGGGTCCTACAATGAGCAGTTCTTC

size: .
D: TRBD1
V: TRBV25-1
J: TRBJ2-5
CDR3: CASRTGAQETQYF
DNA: TGTGCCAGCCGGACAGGGGCCCAAGAGACCCAGTACTTC

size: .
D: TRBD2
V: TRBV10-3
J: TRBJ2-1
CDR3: CAIGLEISNEQFF
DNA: TGTGCCATCGGACTAGAAATTTCCAATGAGCAGTTCTTC

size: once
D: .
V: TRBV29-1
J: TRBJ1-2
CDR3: CSVLTGSGYTF
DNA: TGCAGCGTCCTGACAGGCTCGGGCTACACCTTC